The rows below give T cell receptor beta chains drawn from one sample of a study of response to subunit inactivated influenza vaccine. Each CDR3 protein is one row after TCRdb ran MiXCR on the RT-PCR reads. The repertoire holds 540,000 or so distinct CDR3 sequences, with 10% to 15% as singletons. The sequenced sample was PBMCs from blood, obtained about 40 days after vaccination. Receptors were obtained from a man in his fifties who received an inactivated influenza vaccine. Each CDR3 is given with its conserved first and last residue. A D gene is named only where the DNA matches it firmly. Rows may omit the clone size; those that give it use once, few, many or a size class.

>TRBV7-9|few|.|TRBJ1-1
TGTGCCAGCAGCTTAGCGGAGGGGGGTGAAGCTTTCTTT
CASSLAEGGEAFF
>TRBV9|.|TRBD2|TRBJ2-7
TGTGCCAGCAGCGTAGCTCAAGCGGGGGCCTCCTACGAGCAGTACTTC
CASSVAQAGASYEQYF
>TRBV9|few|.|TRBJ1-2
TGTGCCAGCAGCGTAGAGGAGGGGAGCGGCTACACCTTC
CASSVEEGSGYTF
>TRBV6-1|few|.|TRBJ2-7
TGTGCCAGCAGTCCCCTATACTCCGACGAGCAGTACTTC
CASSPLYSDEQYF
>TRBV6-5|.|.|TRBJ2-2
TGTGCCAGCAGTTACCTCGTCGACACCGGGGAGCTGTTTTTT
CASSYLVDTGELFF
>TRBV7-2|many|.|TRBJ2-7
TGTGCCAGCAGTCGACTAGTTTACGAGCAGTACTTC
CASSRLVYEQYF
>TRBV3-1|few|TRBD2|TRBJ2-5
TGTGCCAGCAGCCATTCTAGCGGGGGGCTGTATGAGACCCAGTACTTC
CASSHSSGGLYETQYF
>TRBV20-1|.|.|TRBJ1-5
TGCAGTGCCAGGAGAACTACCAATCAGCCCCAGCATTTT
CSARRTTNQPQHF
>TRBV20-1|many|.|TRBJ1-4
TGCAGTGCTAGTGTGGGGGCGGCTAATGAAAAACTGTTTTTT
CSASVGAANEKLFF
>TRBV6-1|.|TRBD2|TRBJ2-1
TGTGCCAGCGCAATAGCGGGCCAGTACAATGAGCAGTTCTTC
CASAIAGQYNEQFF
>TRBV5-6|.|.|TRBJ2-1
TGTGCCAGCAGCCTGGGCGGCGGGAATAAGGACTACAATGAGCAGTTCTTC
CASSLGGGNKDYNEQFF
>TRBV4-3|few|TRBD2|TRBJ2-1
TGCGCCAGCAGCCAAGATCGAGCTAGCGGGAGGGGTAATGAGCAGTTCTTC
CASSQDRASGRGNEQFF
>TRBV4-3|.|TRBD2|TRBJ2-1
TGCGCCAGCAGCGCTAGCGGGAGGGCCGACAATGAGCAGTTCTTC
CASSASGRADNEQFF
>TRBV20-1|few|TRBD1|TRBJ1-1
TGCAGTGCTAGGGGGACAGACAACACTGAAGCTTTCTTT
CSARGTDNTEAFF
>TRBV9|many|.|TRBJ2-7
TGTGCCAGCCATTGCGGACAGTTCTACGAGCAGTACTTC
CASHCGQFYEQYF
>TRBV10-3|.|.|TRBJ2-5
TGTGCCATCAGTGAGTCGATACGGTCCCAGGATAACAAAGAGACCCAGTACTTC
CAISESIRSQDNKETQYF
>TRBV7-3|.|TRBD2|TRBJ2-2
TGTGCCAGCAGCCGACAGGGACCGGGACTAGCGGGCGCGAACACCGGGGAGCTGTTTTTT
CASSRQGPGLAGANTGELFF
>TRBV4-1|few|.|TRBJ2-4
TGCGCCAGCAGCCAAGACGACCGGGACGCCCTGAACATTCAGTACTTC
CASSQDDRDALNIQYF
>TRBV25-1|.|TRBD2|TRBJ2-3
TGTGCCAGCAGTGAGGGACTAGCGGGGGGGAGGACAGATACGCAGTATTTT
CASSEGLAGGRTDTQYF
>TRBV12-3/TRBV12-4|few|TRBD2|TRBJ2-7
TGTGCCAGCAGTTTTTCGGGGGGGCTGCCCTACGAGCAGTACTTC
CASSFSGGLPYEQYF
>TRBV19|.|TRBD2|TRBJ2-1
TGTGCCAGTAGTATAGATCTTGCCAGCGGGAACTACAATGAGCAGTTCTTC
CASSIDLASGNYNEQFF
>TRBV7-6|.|.|TRBJ2-7
TGTGCCAGCAGCTTAGGGCGGGTCCACGAGCAGTACTTC
CASSLGRVHEQYF